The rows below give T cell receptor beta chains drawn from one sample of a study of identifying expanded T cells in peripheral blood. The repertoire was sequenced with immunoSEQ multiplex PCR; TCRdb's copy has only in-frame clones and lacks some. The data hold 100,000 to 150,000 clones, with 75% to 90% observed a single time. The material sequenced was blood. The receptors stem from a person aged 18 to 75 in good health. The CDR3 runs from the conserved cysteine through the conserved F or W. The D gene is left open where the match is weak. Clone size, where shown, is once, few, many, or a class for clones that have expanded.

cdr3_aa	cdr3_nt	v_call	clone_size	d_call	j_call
CASSVNPRGPYEQYF	TGTGCCAGCAGCGTAAACCCACGAGGACCCTACGAGCAGTACTTC	TRBV9	few	-	TRBJ2-7
CASSQNRAKLFF	TGTGCCAGCAGCCAAAACAGGGCCAAACTGTTTTTT	TRBV14	-	-	TRBJ1-4
CASSLGLAYTRVSYEQYF	TGCGCCAGCAGCTTGGGACTAGCCTACACCCGGGTATCCTACGAGCAGTACTTC	TRBV5-1	-	TRBD2	TRBJ2-7
CASSPQGFDTQYF	TGTGCCAGCAGCCCTCAGGGGTTCGATACGCAGTATTTT	TRBV5-6	few	-	TRBJ2-3
CASSDKESSYNEQFF	TGTGCCAGCAGTGACAAGGAGAGCTCCTACAATGAGCAGTTCTTC	TRBV6-4	-	-	TRBJ2-1
CASSLPGINSPLHF	TGCGCCAGCAGCTTGCCAGGGATCAATTCACCCCTCCACTTT	TRBV5-1	-	-	TRBJ1-6
CAWSMTDNQPQHF	TGTGCCTGGAGTATGACTGATAATCAGCCCCAGCATTTT	TRBV30	-	-	TRBJ1-5
CSVEGVRDTGGANVLTF	TGCAGCGTTGAAGGCGTCCGGGACACCGGCGGGGCCAACGTCCTGACTTTC	TRBV29-1	-	-	TRBJ2-6
CASKQGLGYTF	TGTGCCAGCAAGCAAGGTCTGGGCTACACCTTC	TRBV6-6	-	-	TRBJ1-2
CASSITHEQFF	TGTGCCAGTAGTATCACTCATGAGCAGTTCTTC	TRBV19	-	-	TRBJ2-1
CASSEVGGSGTQYF	TGTGCCAGCAGTGAGGTCGGAGGCTCGGGGACCCAGTACTTC	TRBV2	-	-	TRBJ2-5